The rows below give T cell receptor beta chains drawn from one sample of a study of blood T cell repertoires in COVID-19. TCRdb keeps only in-frame clones here, not all; method: immunoSEQ multiplex PCR. The sample contains 160,000 or so clones, 80% of which appear only once. Sequencing used peripheral blood. The receptor source for this set is a man aged 60 to 69 with acute or convalescent COVID-19. The CDR3 runs from the conserved cysteine through the conserved F or W. A D gene is named only where the DNA matches it firmly. Not every row has a clone size; where given, it reads once, few, many or a size class.

>TRBJ2-3|TRBV18|NA|NA
TGTGCCAGCTCACCACCGGCAGGCCGAACCACAGATACGCAGTATTTT
CASSPPAGRTTDTQYF
>TRBJ1-2|TRBV7-8|NA|TRBD1
TGTGCCAGCAGACCTAACCCGGGACAGGGTCCCCATGGCTACACCTTC
CASRPNPGQGPHGYTF
>TRBJ1-1|TRBV7-2|NA|NA
TGTGCCAGCAGCCCCGTGGGGGGGGGCACTGAAGCTTTCTTT
CASSPVGGGTEAFF
>TRBJ1-6|TRBV10-3|NA|NA
TGTGCCATCAGCTACAGGGATAATTCACCCCTCCACTTT
CAISYRDNSPLHF
>TRBJ1-1|TRBV27|few|NA
TGTGCCAGCCCCCCCCTCGGAGGCACTGAAGCTTTCTTT
CASPPLGGTEAFF
>TRBJ1-2|TRBV20-1|NA|NA
TGCAGTGCTACCAAGGAGGTATCCTACACCTTC
CSATKEVSYTF
>TRBJ2-7|TRBV21-1|NA|NA
TGTGCCAGCAGCGGCCCGGGACTAGCGGGAGAAGTCTACGAGCAGTACTTC
CASSGPGLAGEVYEQYF
>TRBJ1-1|TRBV5-1|NA|TRBD1
TGCGCCAGCAGCTTGGGACAGGGATGGGCTGAAGCTTTCTTT
CASSLGQGWAEAFF
>TRBJ1-4|TRBV19|NA|NA
TGTGCCAGTAGAAGCCCAGTCTTGAGGGATGAAAAACTGTTTTTT
CASRSPVLRDEKLFF
>TRBJ1-6|TRBV2|few|NA
TGTGCCAGCAGTGCGAGGCAGCTCAGCTCCTATAATTCACCCCTCCACTTT
CASSARQLSSYNSPLHF
>TRBJ2-3|TRBV7-2|few|TRBD2
TGTGCCACCCAGTTAGCGGGACTCACAGATACGCAGTATTTT
CATQLAGLTDTQYF
>TRBJ2-2|TRBV3-1/TRBV3-2|NA|TRBD1
TGTGCCAGCAGCCGTGGGACAGGGGGCGTCACCGGGGAGCTGTTTTTT
CASSRGTGGVTGELFF
>TRBJ2-3|TRBV4-2|NA|TRBD2
TGTGCCAGCAGCCAAACAGCGGGGGGGCGGGGAGATACGCAGTATTTT
CASSQTAGGRGDTQYF
>TRBJ2-1|TRBV7-9|NA|NA
TGTGCCAGCAGCCCGGCCTACAATGAGCAGTTCTTC
CASSPAYNEQFF
>TRBJ2-7|TRBV27|NA|NA
TGTGCCAGCAGTTGGAGGCTGGGCTACGAGCAGTACTTC
CASSWRLGYEQYF